This T cell receptor beta chain was identified in a study of spatial heterogeneity in lung cancer. Looking at the study overall: Beta-chain sequences were consistently detected more often than alpha-chain sequences. Tumor-region counts of TCR transcripts tracked strongly with a T cell module score from matched bulk RNA-seq.

Study-wide points: Counts of expanded alpha and beta TCRs within tumors tracked the tumor nonsynonymous mutation count. The counts of expanded TCRs, ubiquitous and regional, tracked ubiquitous and regional nonsynonymous mutations, respectively.

Using its own MiXCR run on the 5' RACE reads, TCRdb lists one record per CDR3 protein. Among 3,500 to 4,000 distinct CDR3 sequences listed, over 9% were seen once. With regard to this clonotype: The antigen is unknown.

Time point described: sample taken at primary tumor resection. Whole RNA obtained from tumor, nontumor lung or frozen PBMC underwent sequencing without sorting. The V end was cut by 6 bases, the J end by 0 bases, with 12 bases between. The CDR3 has 14 amino acids. Sequenced here: lung tumor tissue, sampled at surgery. The chain has TRBV12-3 or TRBV12-4 and TRBJ2-7, with no clear D. The receptor's source is a male donor with early-stage non-small cell lung cancer. CDR3 nucleotide sequence: TGTGCCAGCAGCGATACGGCCTCCTCCTACGAGCAGTACTTC. It yields the protein CASSDTASSYEQYF.